Sequencing of this T cell receptor (beta chain) was carried out in a study of cytomegalovirus exposure and HLA in healthy donors. As regards this clone: Its antigen is undetermined.

Clones were sequenced by immunoSEQ multiplex PCR, and TCRdb holds only the in-frame ones, with some missing. Here the sample spans some 250,000 clones, around 91% being singletons. Germline V gene sequence: CDR1 SGHTA, CDR2 FQGNSA. The V segment lost 7 bases and the J segment 5 bases; nucleotides outside the gene matches: 16. This CDR3 region has 18 residues. Study-wide results and caveats: The classifier was said to identify cytomegalovirus status with high specificity and sensitivity.

The sequencing input was PBMCs. This receptor was identified in a woman aged 25 to 45 in good health and CMV-seronegative. The rearrangement joins TRBV7-2 to TRBJ2-1, with 11 positions matching TRBD2. The CDR3 nucleotides read TGTGCCAGCAACCTTAGAGACTCTACTAGCGGGAGCGACAATGAGCAGTTCTTC. This codes for CASNLRDSTSGSDNEQFF.